This TCR beta chain was captured by sequencing in a study of regulatory T cells in long-lasting Graves disease (dated by TCRdb to about 2021). With regard to the full study: Newly diagnosed Graves' disease patients had taken antithyroid drugs for less than 3 months. Patients with persistent Graves' disease were compared with patients with newly diagnosed Graves' disease using TCR sequencing and RNA sequencing of peripheral blood. The study took place in China and was registered as a clinical trial. A total of 33 samples were covered by TCR sequencing, comprising roughly 13 persistent and roughly 20 newly diagnosed Graves' disease patients. The investigation overall reported the following: Peripheral blood alone was examined, since thyroid tissue, which constituted the primary lesion, could not be accessed. The authors acknowledged the small sample size as a limitation that may reduce accuracy. A larger number of public clonotypes was shared among persistent patients (around 2,500) than among newly diagnosed patients (around 870). Sequencing and analysis were restricted to the TCR beta chain. Persistent Graves' disease patients showed lower TCR Shannon entropy and fewer highly expanded clones than newly diagnosed patients, suggesting clonal expansion. Persistent disease showed preferential use of TRBV28, TRBJ1-2 and TRBJ2-5, whereas newly diagnosed disease favored TRBV20-1 and TRBJ2-1.

As regards this clonotype: Its antigen is unknown. Per-base qualities were not stored, and no clone one base away is much larger.

V is cut by 0 bases and J by 4 bases, and the space between the germline ends is 10 bases. The CDR3 numbers 15 residues from cysteine through phenylalanine. Of all the DNA, just the CDR3 is kept, 45 bases in frame from base 1. CDR1 and CDR2, looked up from the germline V gene, are KGHSH and LQKENI. The label giving this sample's time point can be read as: newly diagnosed GD, antithyroid drugs for less than 3 months. RNA was extracted from PBMCs in TRIzol for both TCR sequencing and RNA sequencing. Graves' disease was diagnosed according to American Thyroid Association guidelines. Patients for the study were recruited at an endocrinology department in Xi'an, China. Each patient gave 8.5 to 9.5 milliliters of peripheral blood, collected in an EDTA anticoagulant tube. Ficoll Paque Plus density gradient separation was used to isolate PBMCs, and no further T cell sorting was done. An Agilent 2100 Bioanalyzer and agarose gel were used to check RNA quality, while a NanoDrop 2000 measured RNA concentration.

Receptors were amplified or captured by multiplex PCR. The run used an Illumina HiSeq 4000. iRepertoire HTBI primers and Arm-PCR amplification of CDR3 regions were used to construct TCR beta libraries. Before sequencing, the PCR products underwent gel purification. The study's processing was this. A total of fewer than 80 TRBV and 14 TRBJ segments were identified across samples and were used for gene usage analysis of CDR3 amino acid clonotypes. COPE and FqMerger were used to merge filtered high-quality paired reads into contigs. BLAST was used to align contigs to IMGT TRBV, TRBD and TRBJ reference genes, and CDR3 was defined according to IMGT. Any clonotype with a frequency above 0.1% was classified as a highly expanded clone. Shannon entropy served as the measure of repertoire diversity, while the Gini coefficient captured V-J evenness. Public clonotypes were defined as clonotypes shared by more than one individual. TCRdb's own reprocessing of the public reads used fastp at Q25 and MiXCR and kept productive beta chains. For every CDR3 protein sequence, its rows merge into one entry that carries the most common genes and DNA. The V and J calls come from TCRdb's annotation, not from the publication. Across this sample there are a few hundred thousand distinct CDR3 sequences, with 12% seen only once. Clones ranked in the top ten supply approximately 20% of the sample.

This sample also belongs to another study, concerning T cells in Graves' hyperthyroidism and ophthalmopathy. As the second paper documents: Stable Graves' hyperthyroidism was defined as the absence of progression to ophthalmopathy over 18 months of follow-up. Hyperthyroidism patients were aged 18 to 65 years and newly diagnosed, with disease duration of less than 2 months. The study excluded patients with uncontrolled infections, other autoimmune diseases, pregnancy or lactation. Diagnoses were established on the basis of clinical symptoms, serum thyroxine and TRAb, thyroid ultrasound, and orbital computed tomography. The first round of RT-PCR for the TCR CDR3 was performed with the HTBI primer set and the Qiagen OneStep RT-PCR kit. Blood samples also contained most of the expanded thyroid clonotypes (frequency above 0.001), which suggests that blood repertoires may reflect thyroid immune responses. A model built on a 13 V-J signature distinguished ophthalmopathy from stable hyperthyroidism, reaching around 87% sensitivity and 81.08% specificity in cross-validation and 80%/75% in testing. In validation, the model predicted progression to ophthalmopathy with around 71% sensitivity and around 72% specificity, a median of 6.5 months before onset. A discovery cohort of about a hundred patients, approximately 44 with Graves' ophthalmopathy and fewer than 65 with stable Graves' hyperthyroidism, was used to find distinguishing TCR V-J signatures. Prospective prediction of ophthalmopathy was tested in an independent validation cohort consisting of some 19 hyperthyroidism patients and 17 patients who later progressed to ophthalmopathy. The 100 discovery patients were divided at random into training and test sets in a 7:3 ratio. In addition, the study compared T-cell repertoires in thyroid tissue and in blood from several Graves' hyperthyroidism patients. Once sampling was done, hyperthyroidism patients were given methimazole at a starting dose of 30 mg daily, whereas ophthalmopathy patients were given high-dose intravenous methylprednisolone. A second multiplex PCR round built the libraries, followed by size selection and purification. The libraries were sequenced on an Illumina HiSeq2000 using paired-end 100 bp reads. SOAPnuke was used to process the raw data, with reads discarded if the reads contained adapters or uncalled bases, had a mean Phred below 15, or lacked an exact constant-primer or identifier match. COPE v1.2.5 was used to merge high-quality paired reads, and clonotypes were defined as unique nucleotide sequences. MiTCR v1.1 was used to align the clonotypes against IMGT TRBV, TRBD and TRBJ reference segments. Analysis was restricted to V-J combinations with a frequency above 0.0001, which covered 98% to 99.2% of repertoires. The TCS score was defined as the ratio of F50 (clonal expansion) to E x V (chaos), calculated using BLOSUM62-based TCRdist between CDR3 peptides within each V-J. Welch's t-statistics and random forest reduced several hundred V-J features to 10 to 15, which were used in a naive Bayes classifier (R e1071). No statistical method was used to set the sample size in advance, and investigators knew the group allocation. The paper describes TCR Vbeta CDR3 sequencing of fewer than 150 peripheral blood samples, made up of fewer than 50 ophthalmopathy patients, some 76 hyperthyroidism patients and 17 progressor patients.

The chain uses TRBV18 and TRBJ1-5; a tentative D call is TRBD1 (6 bases match). The sequence was obtained from a woman aged 18-29 years with Graves disease. Donor details come from another sample of the same person, matched by shared clones. Here the sequenced sample was peripheral blood mononuclear cells (PBMCs), taken at new diagnosis, from a patient treated with antithyroid drugs. The nucleotides read TGTGCCAGCTCACCACCTGGGACATATAATCAGCCCCAGCATTTT. It translates as CASSPPGTYNQPQHF.